This is a list of T cell receptor beta chains from one sample in a study of somatic mutations in cytotoxic T cells in rheumatoid arthritis. TCRdb's copy holds only in-frame clones and misses some; the assay was immunoSEQ multiplex PCR. This table holds more than 15,000 clones, 78% found once. Sequenced sample: CD8+ T cells sorted from blood. All receptors come from an adult with rheumatoid arthritis. CDR3s include the opening cysteine and the closing phenylalanine or tryptophan. D genes are given only for firm matches. Some rows mark clone size as missing; the rest say once, few, many or name a class of expanded clone.

-,TRBJ2-2,TRBV27,once,CASRPTNRNTGELFF,TGTGCCAGTAGGCCCACGAATCGGAACACCGGGGAGCTGTTTTTT
-,TRBJ1-6,TRBV4-2,-,CASSQDASIRALHF,TGTGCCAGCAGCCAAGATGCATCGATCAGGGCACTCCACTTT
-,TRBJ1-6,TRBV19,-,CASSMDVGNSPLHF,TGTGCCAGTAGTATGGACGTCGGGAATTCACCCCTCCACTTT
TRBD1,TRBJ2-1,TRBV6-6,once,CASGGQDSYNEQFF,TGTGCCAGCGGGGGACAGGACTCCTACAATGAGCAGTTCTTC
-,TRBJ1-5,TRBV29-1,-,CSVGRGNQPQHF,TGCAGCGTTGGAAGGGGGAATCAGCCCCAGCATTTT
-,TRBJ2-1,TRBV6-1,-,CASSVQGFGYNEQFF,TGTGCCAGCAGTGTGCAGGGATTCGGCTACAATGAGCAGTTCTTC
-,TRBJ2-2,TRBV5-8,-,CASSLGTNTGELFF,TGTGCCAGCAGCTTGGGAACGAACACCGGGGAGCTGTTTTTT
-,TRBJ1-1,TRBV5-8,-,CASSLRGLEAFF,TGTGCCAGCAGCTTGCGGGGGCTTGAAGCTTTCTTT
TRBD2,TRBJ2-5,TRBV2,-,CASGPSGGAGGGQETQYF,TGTGCCAGCGGACCTAGCGGGGGGGCGGGTGGAGGCCAAGAGACCCAGTACTTC
-,TRBJ1-1,TRBV28,-,CASSPVDARGTEAFF,TGTGCCAGCAGTCCCGTCGATGCCCGGGGCACTGAAGCTTTCTTT
TRBD2,TRBJ2-1,TRBV2,-,CASSPSGGAFNEQFF,TGTGCCAGCAGTCCTAGCGGGGGGGCCTTCAATGAGCAGTTCTTC
-,TRBJ2-3,TRBV27,-,CASSSTTDTQYF,TGTGCCAGCAGTTCTACCACAGATACGCAGTATTTT
-,TRBJ2-7,TRBV27,once,CASSSRTTLGEQYF,TGTGCCAGCAGTTCCAGGACTACCTTGGGCGAGCAGTACTTC
-,TRBJ2-7,TRBV6-6,-,CASSRGFKYEQYF,TGTGCCAGCAGCCGGGGTTTTAAGTACGAGCAGTACTTC
TRBD1,TRBJ1-1,TRBV2,-,CALHRGAGEVNTEAFF,TGTGCCCTTCACAGGGGCGCCGGAGAGGTGAACACTGAAGCTTTCTTT
-,TRBJ2-5,TRBV19,few,CASSIAGAGETQYF,TGTGCCAGTAGTATTGCGGGGGCGGGAGAGACCCAGTACTTC
-,TRBJ2-5,TRBV7-9,-,CASSLAVPETQYF,TGTGCCAGCAGCTTAGCGGTACCAGAGACCCAGTACTTC
-,TRBJ2-7,TRBV7-9,-,CASSLRTYEQYF,TGTGCCAGCAGCCTCCGAACCTACGAGCAGTACTTC
-,TRBJ1-1,TRBV7-9,-,CASSLGRFEAFF,TGTGCCAGCAGCTTAGGACGCTTTGAAGCTTTCTTT
-,TRBJ1-5,TRBV7-2,-,CASRNSNQPQHF,TGTGCCAGCAGGAATAGCAATCAGCCCCAGCATTTT
-,TRBJ2-5,TRBV6-1,large,CASSEIDGDQETQYF,TGTGCCAGCAGTGAAATCGATGGGGACCAAGAGACCCAGTACTTC
TRBD1,TRBJ1-1,TRBV7-9,-,CASSFTDRVGTEAFF,TGTGCCAGCAGCTTTACTGACAGGGTTGGAACTGAAGCTTTCTTT
-,TRBJ1-1,TRBV2,few,CASTPDGGNTEAFF,TGTGCCAGCACCCCAGATGGAGGGAACACTGAAGCTTTCTTT
-,TRBJ1-2,TRBV6-1,-,CASSELALKGDYGYTF,TGTGCCAGCAGTGAGTTGGCCCTAAAAGGGGACTATGGCTACACCTTC
-,TRBJ1-2,TRBV2,few,CASHLGYGYTF,TGTGCCAGCCACCTAGGGTATGGCTACACCTTC
-,TRBJ1-1,TRBV4-1,medium-sized,CASSQGSNTEAFF,TGCGCCAGCAGCCAAGGATCTAACACTGAAGCTTTCTTT
TRBD2,TRBJ2-3,TRBV7-2,few,CASSPSGGRADTQYF,TGTGCCAGCAGCCCTAGCGGGGGTAGGGCAGATACGCAGTATTTT
-,TRBJ2-1,TRBV29-1,-,CSVESGTPNEQFF,TGCAGCGTTGAGTCCGGGACCCCCAATGAGCAGTTCTTC
-,TRBJ1-3,TRBV6-5,-,CASSYVVSGNTIYF,TGTGCCAGCAGTTACGTAGTTTCTGGAAACACCATATATTTT
TRBD2,TRBJ2-3,TRBV27,-,CASSPESRTSGGGTDTQYF,TGTGCCAGCAGTCCCGAATCTCGCACTAGCGGGGGGGGCACAGATACGCAGTATTTT
-,TRBJ1-2,TRBV29-1,-,CSPGQSDGSYGYTF,TGCAGCCCCGGACAGTCCGACGGTAGCTATGGCTACACCTTC
-,TRBJ2-1,TRBV7-9,-,CASSLGAATRNEQFF,TGTGCCAGCAGCTTAGGGGCAGCAACACGGAATGAGCAGTTCTTC
-,TRBJ1-1,TRBV27,-,CASVGDYTEAFF,TGTGCCAGCGTTGGGGACTACACTGAAGCTTTCTTT
-,TRBJ2-7,TRBV6-6,few,CASSYSGEQYF,TGTGCCAGCAGTTACTCTGGCGAGCAGTACTTC
TRBD1,TRBJ2-7,TRBV29-1,-,CSVRTGRAYEQYF,TGCAGCGTCCGGACAGGGAGAGCCTACGAGCAGTACTTC
TRBD1,TRBJ1-5,TRBV30,-,CAWGQGASSNQPQHF,TGTGCCTGGGGACAGGGGGCAAGTAGCAATCAGCCCCAGCATTTT
TRBD1,TRBJ2-1,TRBV9,-,CASSDTPGTGGSNEQFF,TGTGCCAGCAGCGACACCCCCGGGACAGGGGGGTCAAATGAGCAGTTCTTC
-,TRBJ1-2,TRBV11-3,-,CASSLDNGGGYTF,TGTGCCAGCAGCTTAGATAATGGGGGAGGCTACACCTTC